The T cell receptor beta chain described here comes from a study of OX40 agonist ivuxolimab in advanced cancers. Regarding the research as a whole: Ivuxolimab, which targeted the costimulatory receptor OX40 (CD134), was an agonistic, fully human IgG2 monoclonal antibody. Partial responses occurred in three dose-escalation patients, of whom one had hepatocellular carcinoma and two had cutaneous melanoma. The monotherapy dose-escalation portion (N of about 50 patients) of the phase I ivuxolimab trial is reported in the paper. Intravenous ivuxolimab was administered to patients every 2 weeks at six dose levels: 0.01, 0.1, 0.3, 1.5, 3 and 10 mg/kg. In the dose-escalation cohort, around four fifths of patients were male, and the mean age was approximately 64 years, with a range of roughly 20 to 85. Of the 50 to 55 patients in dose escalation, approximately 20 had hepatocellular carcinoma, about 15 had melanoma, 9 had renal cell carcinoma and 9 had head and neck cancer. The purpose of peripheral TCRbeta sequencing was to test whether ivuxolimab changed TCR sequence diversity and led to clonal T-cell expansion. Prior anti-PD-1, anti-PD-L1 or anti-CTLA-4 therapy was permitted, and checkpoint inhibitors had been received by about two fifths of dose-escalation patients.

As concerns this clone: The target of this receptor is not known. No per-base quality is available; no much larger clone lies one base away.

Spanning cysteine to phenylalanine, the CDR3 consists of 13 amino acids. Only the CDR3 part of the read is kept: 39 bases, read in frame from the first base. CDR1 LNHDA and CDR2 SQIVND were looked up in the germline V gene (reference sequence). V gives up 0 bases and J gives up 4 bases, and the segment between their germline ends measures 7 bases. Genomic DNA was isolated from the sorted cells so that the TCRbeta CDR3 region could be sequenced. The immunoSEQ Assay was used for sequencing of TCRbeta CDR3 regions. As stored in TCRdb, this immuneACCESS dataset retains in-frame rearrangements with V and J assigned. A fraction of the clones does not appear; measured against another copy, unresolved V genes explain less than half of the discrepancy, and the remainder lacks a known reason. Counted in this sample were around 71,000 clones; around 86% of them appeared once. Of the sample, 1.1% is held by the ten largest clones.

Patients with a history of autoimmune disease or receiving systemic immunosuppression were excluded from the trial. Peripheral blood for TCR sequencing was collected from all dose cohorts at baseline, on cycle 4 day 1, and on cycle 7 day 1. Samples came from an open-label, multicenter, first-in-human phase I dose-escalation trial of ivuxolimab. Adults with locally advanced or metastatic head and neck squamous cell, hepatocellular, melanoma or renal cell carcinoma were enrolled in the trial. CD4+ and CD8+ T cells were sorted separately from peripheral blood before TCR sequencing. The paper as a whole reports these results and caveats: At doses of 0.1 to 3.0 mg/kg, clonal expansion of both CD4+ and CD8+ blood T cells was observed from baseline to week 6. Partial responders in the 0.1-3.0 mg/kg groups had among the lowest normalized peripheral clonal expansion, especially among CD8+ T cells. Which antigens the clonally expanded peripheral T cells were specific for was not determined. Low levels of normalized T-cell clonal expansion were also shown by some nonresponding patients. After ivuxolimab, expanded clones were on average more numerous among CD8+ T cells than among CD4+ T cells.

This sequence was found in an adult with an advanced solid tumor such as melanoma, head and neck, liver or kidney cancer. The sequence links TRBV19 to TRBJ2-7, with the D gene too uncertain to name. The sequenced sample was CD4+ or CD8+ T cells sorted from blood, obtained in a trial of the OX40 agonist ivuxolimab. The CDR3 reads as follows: CASSIDRRYEQYF. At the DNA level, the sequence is TGTGCCAGTAGTATAGATCGCAGATACGAGCAGTACTTC.